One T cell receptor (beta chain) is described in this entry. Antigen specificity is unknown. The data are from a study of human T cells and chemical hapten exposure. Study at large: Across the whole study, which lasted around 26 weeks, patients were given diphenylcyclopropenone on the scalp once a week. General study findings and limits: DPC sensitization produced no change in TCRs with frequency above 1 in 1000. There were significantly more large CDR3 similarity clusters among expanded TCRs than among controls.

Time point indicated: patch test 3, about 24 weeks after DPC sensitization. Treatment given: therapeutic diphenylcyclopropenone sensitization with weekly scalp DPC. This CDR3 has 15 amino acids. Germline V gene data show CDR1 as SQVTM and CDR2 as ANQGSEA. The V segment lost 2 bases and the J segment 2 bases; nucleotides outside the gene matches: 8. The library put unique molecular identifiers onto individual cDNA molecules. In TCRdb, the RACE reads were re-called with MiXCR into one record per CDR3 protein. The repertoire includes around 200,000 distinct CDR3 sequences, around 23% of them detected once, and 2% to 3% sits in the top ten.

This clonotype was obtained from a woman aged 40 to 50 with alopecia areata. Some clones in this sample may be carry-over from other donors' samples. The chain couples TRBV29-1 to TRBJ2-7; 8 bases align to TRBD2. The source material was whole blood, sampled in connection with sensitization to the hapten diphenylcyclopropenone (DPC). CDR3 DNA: TGCAGCGTTGAATTTGGGTCGGGAGGGCCCTACGAGCAGTACTTC. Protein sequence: CSVEFGSGGPYEQYF.